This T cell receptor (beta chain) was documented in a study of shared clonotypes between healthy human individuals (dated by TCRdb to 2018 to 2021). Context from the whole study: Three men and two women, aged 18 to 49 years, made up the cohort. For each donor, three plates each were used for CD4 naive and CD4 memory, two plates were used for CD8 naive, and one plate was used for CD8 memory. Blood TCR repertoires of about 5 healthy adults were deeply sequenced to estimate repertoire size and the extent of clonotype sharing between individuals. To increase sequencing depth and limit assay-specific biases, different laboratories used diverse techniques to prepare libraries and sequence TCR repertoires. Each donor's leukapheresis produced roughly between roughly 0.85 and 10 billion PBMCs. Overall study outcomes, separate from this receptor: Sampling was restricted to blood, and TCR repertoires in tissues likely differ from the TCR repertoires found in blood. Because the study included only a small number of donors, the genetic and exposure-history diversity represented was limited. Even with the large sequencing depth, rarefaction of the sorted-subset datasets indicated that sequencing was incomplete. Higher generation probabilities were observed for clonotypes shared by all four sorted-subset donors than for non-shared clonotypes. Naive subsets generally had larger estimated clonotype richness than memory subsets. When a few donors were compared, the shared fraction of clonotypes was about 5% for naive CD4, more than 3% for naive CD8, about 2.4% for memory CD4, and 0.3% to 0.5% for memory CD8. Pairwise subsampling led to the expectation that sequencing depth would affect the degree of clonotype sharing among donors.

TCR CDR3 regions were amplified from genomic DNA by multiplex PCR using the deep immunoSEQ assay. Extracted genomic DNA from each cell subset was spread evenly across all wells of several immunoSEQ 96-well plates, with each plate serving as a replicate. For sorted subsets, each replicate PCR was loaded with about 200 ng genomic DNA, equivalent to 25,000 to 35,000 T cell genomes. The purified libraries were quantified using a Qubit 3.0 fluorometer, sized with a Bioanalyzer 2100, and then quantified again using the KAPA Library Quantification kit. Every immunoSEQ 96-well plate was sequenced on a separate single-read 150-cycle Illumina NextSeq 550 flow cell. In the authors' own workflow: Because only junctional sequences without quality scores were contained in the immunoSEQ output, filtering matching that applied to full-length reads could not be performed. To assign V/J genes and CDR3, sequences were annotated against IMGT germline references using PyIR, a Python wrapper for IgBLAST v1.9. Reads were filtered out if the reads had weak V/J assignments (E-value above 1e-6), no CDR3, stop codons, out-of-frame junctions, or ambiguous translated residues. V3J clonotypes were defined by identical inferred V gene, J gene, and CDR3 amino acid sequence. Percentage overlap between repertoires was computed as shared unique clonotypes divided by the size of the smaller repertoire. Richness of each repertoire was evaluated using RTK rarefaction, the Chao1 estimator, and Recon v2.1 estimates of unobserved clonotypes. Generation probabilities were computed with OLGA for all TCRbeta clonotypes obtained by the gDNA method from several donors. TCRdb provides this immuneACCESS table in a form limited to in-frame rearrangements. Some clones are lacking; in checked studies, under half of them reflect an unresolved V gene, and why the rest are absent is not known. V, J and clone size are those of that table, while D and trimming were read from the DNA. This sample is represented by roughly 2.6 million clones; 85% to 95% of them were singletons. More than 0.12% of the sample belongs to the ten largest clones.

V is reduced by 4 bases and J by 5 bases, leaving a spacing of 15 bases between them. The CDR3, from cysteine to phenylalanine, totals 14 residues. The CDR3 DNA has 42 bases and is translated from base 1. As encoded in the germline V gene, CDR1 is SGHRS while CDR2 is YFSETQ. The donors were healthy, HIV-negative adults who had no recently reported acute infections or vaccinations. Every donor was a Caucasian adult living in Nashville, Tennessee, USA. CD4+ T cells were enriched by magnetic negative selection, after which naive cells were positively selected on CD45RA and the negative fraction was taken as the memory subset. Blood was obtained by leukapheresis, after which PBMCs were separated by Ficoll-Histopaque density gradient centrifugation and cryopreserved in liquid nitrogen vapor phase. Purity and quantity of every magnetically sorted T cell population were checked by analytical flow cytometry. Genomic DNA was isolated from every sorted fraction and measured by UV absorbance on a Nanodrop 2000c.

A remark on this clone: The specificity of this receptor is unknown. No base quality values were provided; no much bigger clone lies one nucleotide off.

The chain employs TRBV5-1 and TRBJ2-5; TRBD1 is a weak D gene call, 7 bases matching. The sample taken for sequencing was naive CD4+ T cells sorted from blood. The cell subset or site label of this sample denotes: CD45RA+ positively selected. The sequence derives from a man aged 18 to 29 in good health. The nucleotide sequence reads TGCGCCAGCAGCCCAGGGGGGCATGGGGAGACCCAGTACTTC. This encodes CASSPGGHGETQYF.